The T cell receptor (beta chain) described here comes from a study of spatial heterogeneity in lung cancer. The time point denotes: sample taken at primary tumor resection. The donor group consisted of around 66 patients who had untreated, early-stage non-small cell lung cancer. Trimming took 1 base from V and 3 from J, leaving 12 bases between them. This CDR3 comprises 15 residues. CDR1 and CDR2 (germline): SGHTA, FQGNSA. TCRdb re-called the 5' RACE reads with MiXCR, one entry per CDR3 protein. This sample has 9,000 to 10,000 distinct CDR3 sequences, with around 6% found just once. Ten or more counts support this clonotype. Its antigen remains unidentified. Study-wide findings and caveats: Ubiquitous expanded TCR counts tracked ubiquitous nonsynonymous mutations; regional expanded TCR counts tracked regional nonsynonymous mutations. Tumoral mutation counts were tracked by counts of expanded intratumoral alpha and beta TCRs.

The V call is TRBV7-2, the J call TRBJ2-5; perhaps TRBD1 as D (5 bases). The sample consisted of lung tumor tissue, taken at surgery. The sequence was obtained from a female donor with early-stage non-small cell lung cancer. This chain's CDR3 is CASSLVPDSEETQYF. In nucleotides, the CDR3 is TGTGCCAGCAGCTTAGTCCCCGACAGCGAAGAGACCCAGTACTTC. Variable domain in full (rest from reference TRBV7-2 and TRBJ2-5): GAGVSQSPSNKVTEKGKDVELRCDPISGHTALYWYRQSLGQGLEFLIYFQGNSAPDKSGLPSDRFSAERTGGSVSTLTIQRTQQEDSAVYLCASSLVPDSEETQYFGPGTRLLVL.